This passage covers 30 T cell receptor beta chains from one sample sequenced in a study of identical twins. TCRdb used MiXCR to reprocess the 5' RACE reads, holding one entry per CDR3 protein. There are around 530,000 distinct CDR3 sequences in the sample; roughly 15% occur only once, and roughly 0.43% lies in the top ten. These same records also appear under a second study, on yellow fever vaccine responses in identical twins.

Source material: CD4+ T cells sorted from blood. The origin of the receptors is a woman under 30 in good health.

The chain combines TRBV19 with TRBJ2-1; 9 bases are shared with TRBD1. CDR1 is LNHDA, CDR2 SQIVND, per germline (reference sequence). Losses at the gene ends were 7 bases for V and 2 bases for J; bases not matched to a gene: 9. The CDR3 length is 16 residues. CDR3 DNA: TGTGCCAGTACCGACTTAGGGACAGGGACCTACAATGAGCAGTTCTTC. It translates to CASTDLGTGTYNEQFF.

This clonotype was seen only a few times. This rearrangement joins TRBV3-1 to TRBJ2-1; D is uncertain. The V gene's germline CDR1 is LGHDT and CDR2 YNNKEL (reference sequence). V gave up 1 base and J gave up 8 bases, with 12 bases separating them. CDR3 size: 14 residues. The CDR3 region has the DNA TGTGCCAGCAGCCAAGGTCTAGATTTTTATGAGCAGTTCTTC. It encodes CASSQGLDFYEQFF.

This clonotype was picked up a small number of times. The V call is TRBV20-1, the J call TRBJ1-1; D is unresolved. V dropped 3 bases and J dropped 1 base, with 15 bases sitting between them. This CDR3 is built from 15 residues. CDR1 is DFQATT, CDR2 SNEGSKA, per germline (reference sequence). The CDR3 protein is CSARGSTRANTEAFF. CDR3 coding DNA: TGCAGTGCTAGGGGCTCCACAAGGGCGAACACTGAAGCTTTCTTT.

In this sample, this clonotype turned up a few times. V gene TRBV24-1 combines with J gene TRBJ2-5; a possible D gene is TRBD1 (6 bases). The CDR3 spans 15 residues. Germline V gives CDR1 KGHDR, CDR2 SFDVKD. The V end lost 6 bases, the J end lost 3 bases, and 16 bases lay between the germline ends. CDR3 loop: CATSSAGEGKETQYF. The CDR3 bases are TGTGCCACCAGTTCGGCAGGGGAAGGTAAAGAGACCCAGTACTTC.

The chain employs TRBV7-3 and TRBJ2-7; 9 positions match TRBD2. V was pared by 9 bases and J by 4 bases, with 19 bases of the junction left unmatched. CDR1 and CDR2 from the germline V gene are SGHTA and FQGTGA. There are 17 residues in the CDR3. The CDR3 nucleotides read TGTGCCAGATTTAAGAGCGGGAGGCTAAAAAAAACGTACGAGCAGTACTTC. Residues: CARFKSGRLKKTYEQYF. Filled out from reference TRBV7-3 and TRBJ2-7, the complete variable domain reads GAGVSQTPSNKVTEKGKYVELRCDPISGHTALYWYRQSLGQGPEFLIYFQGTGAADDSGLPNDRFFAVRPEGSVSTLKIQRTERGDSAVYLCARFKSGRLKKTYEQYFGPGTRLTVT.

This clonotype was observed a handful of times. This chain connects TRBV11-2 to TRBJ2-1, with TRBD2 matching 7 bases. Germline lookup yields CDR1 SGHAT and CDR2 FQNNGV. This CDR3 is 16 amino acids long. V lost 5 bases and J lost 4; bases outside the gene matches: 11. The CDR3 loop is CASSARLAIEYNEQFF. CDR3 DNA sequence: TGTGCCAGCAGCGCTAGACTAGCAATCGAGTACAATGAGCAGTTCTTC.

This clonotype was counted a few times. V usage is TRBV5-1 and J usage is TRBJ1-1, with D possibly TRBD1 on 5 matching bases. Germline loops: CDR1 SGHRS, CDR2 YFSETQ. The V end lost 0 bases, the J end lost 4 bases, and 16 bases lay between the germline ends. This CDR3 is built from 16 residues. CDR3 nucleotide sequence: TGCGCCAGCAGCTTGGGTGCCAGGGCGATAACCACTGAAGCTTTCTTT. Translated: CASSLGARAITTEAFF.

This clonotype was seen a few times. The chain joins TRBV28 to TRBJ1-2, with D unclear. The CDR3 loop spans 14 amino acids. Trimming took 5 bases from V and 5 from J, leaving 15 bases between them. In germline, CDR1 is MDHEN, CDR2 SYDVKM. This CDR3 reads CASSLQSTGYGYTF. For the CDR3, the DNA is TGTGCCAGCAGTCTACAATCGACGGGGTATGGCTACACCTTC.

Turning to this clonotype: The junction differs from germline at one of its ends, possibly a read error. V usage is TRBV12-3 or TRBV12-4 and J usage is TRBJ2-4; 13 positions match TRBD2. This CDR3 is 18 amino acids long. The CDR3 nucleotides read TGTGCCTGCAGCTGGGGGACTAGCGGGACGCTAGCCAAAAACATTCAGTACTTC. It yields the protein CACSWGTSGTLAKNIQYF.

This clonotype appeared a few times. The genes are TRBV11-1 and TRBJ1-2; D may be TRBD1 (5 bases). V dropped 3 bases and J dropped 4 bases, with 30 bases sitting between them. Germline V gives CDR1 SGHAT, CDR2 FQDESV (reference sequence). The CDR3 sequence is 20 residues long. In DNA form, the CDR3 reads TGTGCCAGCAGCTTTAAGGCATGGGAGGCAGGGTGGAGGAGGGGCTATGGCTACACCTTC. This sequence encodes CASSFKAWEAGWRRGYGYTF.

This clonotype was detected only a few times. The chain couples TRBV29-1 to TRBJ2-2; 7 positions agree with TRBD1. Germline V gene data show CDR1 as SQVTM and CDR2 as ANQGSEA. The CDR3 contains 15 residues. V shed 6 bases, J shed 0 bases, and the junction held 7 bases outside the gene matches. As DNA, the CDR3 is TGCAGCGTAAGACAGGGCCCCTCGAACACCGGGGAGCTGTTTTTT. Translating it yields CSVRQGPSNTGELFF.

The chain has TRBV27 and TRBJ2-3; 10 bases fit TRBD2. Germline V lookup: CDR1 MNHEY, CDR2 SMNVEV (reference sequence). The junction had 5 bases not matched to a gene; V was cut back by 3 bases and J by 5 bases. This CDR3 has 15 residues. The CDR3 spells CASSFGLAVEDTQYF. The DNA for the CDR3 is TGTGCCAGCAGTTTTGGACTAGCGGTGGAAGATACGCAGTATTTT.

The chain recombines TRBV3-1 with TRBJ2-3; possible D gene TRBD2, 5 bases. This CDR3 region has 15 residues. Germline V gene data show CDR1 as LGHDT and CDR2 as YNNKEL (reference sequence). V was trimmed by 10 bases and J by 0 bases, leaving 17 bases between them. CDR3 in amino acids: CATTKEGLSTDTQYF. The CDR3 DNA reads as TGTGCCACCACCAAAGAGGGCCTTAGCACAGATACGCAGTATTTT.

This clonotype was observed a handful of times. V gene TRBV2 combines with J gene TRBJ1-5; no definite D call. The V end lost 5 bases, the J end lost 9 bases, and 14 bases lay between the germline ends. Germline-derived CDR1 and CDR2 are SNHLY and FYNNEI. The CDR3 covers 13 residues. CDR3 nucleotide sequence: TGTGCCAGCAGTTCGGACGGTTTAGGGCCCCAGCATTTT. Amino acids: CASSSDGLGPQHF. Complete variable domain (other parts from reference TRBV2 and TRBJ1-5): EPEVTQTPSHQVTQMGQEVILRCVPISNHLYFYWYRQILGQKVEFLVSFYNNEISEKSEIFDDQFSVERPDGSNFTLKIRSTKLEDSAMYFCASSSDGLGPQHFGDGTRLSIL.

A few counts support this clonotype. The chain couples TRBV5-1 to TRBJ2-2, with 7 bases matching TRBD1. The V gene end was trimmed by 9 bases and the J gene end by 0 bases; junction bases not matched to a gene: 14. Germline values: CDR1 SGHRS, CDR2 YFSETQ. The CDR3 is 17 amino acids. The CDR3 DNA follows: TGCGCCACCCGGACTGCCGCCCAGGGGGCGAACACCGGGGAGCTGTTTTTT. Its translation: CATRTAAQGANTGELFF.

The V call is TRBV20-1, the J call TRBJ2-2, with 10 positions matching TRBD2. This CDR3 has 15 amino acids. V lost 3 bases and J lost 4; bases outside the gene matches: 5. The germline gives CDR1 DFQATT, CDR2 SNEGSKA (reference sequence). CDR3: CSARVAGGTTGELFF. The CDR3 DNA sequence: TGCAGTGCTAGGGTAGCGGGGGGAACCACCGGGGAGCTGTTTTTT.

This clonotype was observed a few times. V and J are TRBV10-3 and TRBJ1-2; 8 positions match TRBD1. Germline CDR1 reads ENHRY; CDR2 reads SYGVKD. The V and J ends lost 6 bases and 5 bases, in that order; junction bases with no gene match: 2. This CDR3 has 12 amino acids. The CDR3 sequence is CAIRTGDYGYTF. CDR3 in DNA: TGTGCCATCAGGACAGGGGATTATGGCTACACCTTC.

The chain uses TRBV12-3 or TRBV12-4 and TRBJ2-5; tentatively, D is TRBD1 (6 bases). CDR3 size: 16 residues. V lost 3 bases to trimming and J lost 5 bases, with 19 bases between them. The CDR3 protein is CASSFRLQGAGETQYF. CDR3 DNA: TGTGCCAGCAGTTTTCGCCTACAGGGCGCAGGGGAGACCCAGTACTTC.

This clonotype was found a few times. This rearrangement joins TRBV4-1 to TRBJ2-1; unclear D gene. V gave up 4 bases and J gave up 1 base, with 11 bases separating them. The CDR3 is made up of 15 amino acids. Germline V gene lookup returns CDR1 MGHRA and CDR2 YSYEKL. Here the CDR3 reads CASSLYGLSYNEQFF. The CDR3 bases are TGCGCCAGCAGCCTATACGGTCTTTCCTACAATGAGCAGTTCTTC.

The sample holds a few counts of this clonotype. This sequence joins TRBV29-1 and TRBJ2-7, with 7 bases that match TRBD2. Germline V gene data show CDR1 as SQVTM and CDR2 as ANQGSEA. The CDR3 is made up of 14 amino acids. The V and J ends lost 6 bases and 2 bases, in that order; junction bases with no gene match: 10. This chain's CDR3 is CSVGFWGGPYEQYF. The CDR3 DNA follows: TGCAGCGTAGGGTTTTGGGGGGGACCCTACGAGCAGTACTTC.

This clonotype was seen only a few times. The J gene is TRBJ2-7, the V gene TRBV14, with D possibly TRBD2 on 6 matching bases. Germline CDR1 reads SGHDN; CDR2 reads FVKESK. The CDR3 loop spans 18 amino acids. Between the trimmed V and J ends, which lost 3 bases and 3 bases, there was a span of 24 bases. CDR3 DNA: TGTGCCAGCAGCCAGGGACTTCCTACCAAACTCCGGTACTACGAGCAGTACGTC. It encodes CASSQGLPTKLRYYEQYV.

The chain recombines TRBV12-3 or TRBV12-4 with TRBJ1-5; perhaps TRBD1 as D (6 bases). V was shortened by 5 bases and J by 4 bases, with 18 bases between the two germline ends. CDR3 size: 16 residues. CDR3 residues: CASSPGRGGRNQPQHF. The CDR3 nucleotides are TGTGCCAGCAGTCCCGGGCGGGGGGGCCGAAATCAGCCCCAGCATTTT.

This chain uses TRBV20-1 with TRBJ2-1; 12 bases agree with TRBD1. CDR3 length equals 15 residues. J lost 6 bases, V lost 0 bases, and 3 bases had no gene match. CDR1 and CDR2 from the germline V gene are DFQATT and SNEGSKA (reference sequence). CDR3 protein: CSARDWGQGANEQFF. In DNA form, the CDR3 reads TGCAGTGCTAGAGATTGGGGACAGGGGGCCAATGAGCAGTTCTTC.

V is TRBV20-1 and J is TRBJ2-2; maybe TRBD1 (6 bases). Trimming took off 0 bases at V and 3 bases at J, with 17 bases between the two ends. CDR1 is DFQATT and CDR2 is SNEGSKA in the germline V gene (reference sequence). This CDR3 contains 17 residues. The CDR3 loop reads CSAREITGTLDTGELFF. The CDR3, as DNA: TGCAGTGCTAGAGAAATAACAGGGACGTTGGACACCGGGGAGCTGTTTTTT.

The CDR3 DNA reads as TGCAGTGCTAGAGAAGGGGCCGCGGGTTCTTACGAGCAGTACGTC. It yields the protein CSAREGAAGSYEQYV. V gene TRBV20-1 combines with J gene TRBJ2-7; D might be TRBD1 or TRBD2, each matching 5 bases. The V gene lost 0 bases and the J gene lost 4 bases, with 16 bases spanning the gap. CDR3 length: 15 residues. The germline CDR1 and CDR2 sequences are DFQATT and SNEGSKA (reference sequence).

The V and J genes are TRBV11-2 and TRBJ1-1, with TRBD1 as a possible D gene (6 bases). The germline CDR1 and CDR2 sequences are SGHAT and FQNNGV. CDR3 size: 15 residues. V was pared by 2 bases and J by 1 base, with 11 bases between. This chain's CDR3 is CASSLRGTKNTEAFF. CDR3 coding DNA: TGTGCCAGCAGCTTACGGGGGACAAAGAACACTGAAGCTTTCTTT.

This clonotype was picked up many times. J is TRBJ2-3 and V is TRBV12-3 or TRBV12-4, with a tentative D call TRBD2 (6 bases). The CDR3 is made up of 15 amino acids. V was cut by 5 bases and J by 7 bases, with 19 bases left in between. CDR3 DNA sequence: TGTGCCAGCAGTCCACGGACTAACCTAGTAAATACGCAGTATTTT. It is translated as CASSPRTNLVNTQYF.

The gene calls are TRBV7-3 and TRBJ2-2, with a tentative D call TRBD2 (6 bases). The CDR3 has 16 residues. V was cut by 1 base and J by 1 base, with 10 bases left in between. Looked up from germline, CDR1 is SGHTA and CDR2 is FQGTGA. For the CDR3, the DNA is TGTGCCAGCAGCTTAAATGGGGGAGGGAACACCGGGGAGCTGTTTTTT. Protein sequence: CASSLNGGGNTGELFF.

This clonotype has only a few counts. This rearrangement joins TRBV4-1 to TRBJ1-3, with TRBD1 as a possible D gene (5 bases). The CDR3 spans 15 residues. Trimming removed 0 bases at V and 4 bases at J, with 10 bases between. The V gene's germline CDR1 is MGHRA and CDR2 YSYEKL. The CDR3 nucleotides read TGCGCCAGCAGCCAAGATCCGGGGGTCGGAAACACCATATATTTT. This gives the protein CASSQDPGVGNTIYF.

This clonotype was counted a few times. The chain employs TRBV11-2 and TRBJ2-3; no definite D call. The V and J ends lost 5 bases and 0 bases respectively, with 15 bases between them. CDR1 and CDR2 (germline): SGHAT, FQNNGV. The CDR3 runs to 16 residues. CDR3 region: CASSTSLSSSTDTQYF. CDR3 bases: TGTGCCAGCAGCACGAGTTTGTCCAGCAGCACAGATACGCAGTATTTT.